This T cell receptor (beta chain) was identified in a study of cytomegalovirus exposure and HLA in healthy donors. Study in general: HLA-typed donors contributed around 88 million unique TCRs, which were held in an early data release. General study points: Another analysis was done later, and it associated 16,951 TCR beta sequences with HLA alleles at 0.05 false discovery rate. A highly shared variant cluster was judged a likely technical artifact.

The CDR3 contains 15 residues. J gave up 5 bases and V 1 base, and 5 bases lay outside the gene matches. Germline CDR1 is SGHTA and CDR2 is FQGTGA. The PCR employed 60 Vbeta primers together with 13 Jbeta primers. Data came from immunoSEQ multiplex PCR; TCRdb stores just in-frame clones and leaves some out. Among around 150,000 clones listed, approximately 80% were seen once. On this clone itself: Its target is unknown.

V and J are TRBV7-3 and TRBJ2-5; 9 nucleotides align to TRBD2. The receptor was isolated from a man aged 40-55 years in good health and CMV-seronegative. Material for sequencing was PBMCs. CDR3 protein: CASSLSGGAGETQYF. DNA of the CDR3: TGTGCCAGCAGCTTAAGCGGGGGGGCCGGGGAGACCCAGTACTTC.